This T cell receptor beta chain derives from a study of shared clonotypes between healthy human individuals (dated by TCRdb to 2020 to 2022). Regarding the complete study: The cohort included three men and a couple of women between 18 and 49 years of age. To increase sequencing depth and limit assay-specific biases, TCR repertoire library preparation and sequencing were carried out by different laboratories using diverse techniques. Blood TCR repertoires of five healthy adults were deeply sequenced to estimate repertoire size and the extent of clonotype sharing between individuals. For each donor, CD4 naive and CD4 memory were each run on three plates, CD8 naive on two plates, and CD8 memory on one plate. Between about 0.85 and 8.9 billion PBMCs per donor were obtained by leukapheresis.

V drops 5 bases and J drops 4 bases, leaving 11 bases in between. CDR1 and CDR2, looked up from the germline V gene (reference sequence), are WNHNN and SYGVQD. The CDR3 starts with the cysteine, ends with the phenylalanine, and has 13 residues. Only CDR3 DNA is held: 39 bases, read in frame from base 1. Results and caveats for the whole study, not just this receptor: Even with the large sequencing depth, rarefaction of the sorted-subset datasets indicated that sequencing was incomplete. Because the study included a small number of donors, the genetic and exposure-history diversity represented was limited. When four donors were compared, the shared fraction of clonotypes was about 5.4% for naive CD4, more than 3% for naive CD8, about 2.4% for memory CD4, and roughly 0.43% for memory CD8. Larger estimated clonotype richness was generally found for naive subsets than for memory subsets. Pairwise subsampling led to the expectation that sequencing depth would affect the degree of clonotype sharing among donors. Sampling was limited to blood, and TCR repertoires in tissue likely differ from TCR repertoires in blood. Compared with non-shared clonotypes, clonotypes shared by all four sorted-subset donors had higher generation probabilities.

TCR CDR3 regions were amplified from genomic DNA by multiplex PCR using the deep immunoSEQ assay. Extracted genomic DNA from each cell subset was spread evenly across all wells of several immunoSEQ 96-well plates, with each plate serving as a replicate. For sorted subsets, 200 to 250 ng of genomic DNA, equivalent to 25,000 to 35,000 T cell genomes, went into each replicate PCR. Purified libraries were measured with a Qubit 3.0 fluorometer, size-checked on a Bioanalyzer 2100, and measured again with the KAPA Library Quantification kit. Every immunoSEQ 96-well plate was sequenced on a separate single-read 150-cycle Illumina NextSeq 550 flow cell. The authors' analysis ran thus. Because the immunoSEQ output held only junctional sequences and lacked quality scores, the filtering could not match the filtering applied to full-length reads. To assign V/J genes and CDR3, sequences were annotated against IMGT germline references using PyIR, a Python wrapper for IgBLAST v1.9. Reads were removed for weak V/J assignments (E-value above 1e-6), missing CDR3, stop codons, out-of-frame junctions, or ambiguous translated residues. V3J clonotypes were defined as sequences sharing an identical inferred V gene, J gene, and CDR3 amino acid sequence. The percentage overlap between two repertoires was calculated by dividing the number of shared unique clonotypes by the size of the smaller repertoire. Repertoire richness was assessed with RTK rarefaction, the Chao1 estimator, and Recon v2.1 estimates of unobserved clonotypes. For all TCRbeta clonotypes obtained by the gDNA method from a handful of donors, generation probabilities were computed with OLGA. TCRdb obtained this table from immuneACCESS and retained in-frame rearrangements with V and J assigned. These tables miss some clones; where compared with another copy, unresolved V genes account for less than half of the shortfall, and the remainder is unexplained. That table supplies the V and J calls and clone size; D and trimming were determined from the DNA. This sample gives 2 million to 3 million clones in total; under 95% of them show up just once. About 0.39% of the sample is held by the ten biggest clonotypes.

Healthy HIV-negative adults with no recently reported acute infections or vaccinations were included as donors. Every donor was a Caucasian adult living in Nashville, Tennessee, USA. CD4+ T cells were enriched by magnetic negative selection, after which naive cells were positively selected on CD45RA and the negative fraction was taken as the memory subset. Blood was collected by leukapheresis, and PBMCs were isolated by Ficoll-Histopaque density gradient centrifugation and then cryopreserved in liquid nitrogen vapor phase. Purity and quantity of every magnetically sorted T cell population were checked by analytical flow cytometry. Each sorted fraction had its genomic DNA isolated and then quantified by UV absorbance on a Nanodrop 2000c. In this sample, this clone turned up a few times. What antigen it recognizes has not been identified. No much larger clonotype is one base removed from it; base qualities were not supplied.

The sequenced sample was naive CD4+ T cells from PBMCs. The sample's cell subset or site label, in plain terms: CD45RA+ positively selected. This receptor was identified in a man aged 18 to 30 in good health. Some clones in this sample may be carry-over from other donors' samples. The receptor chain draws on TRBV10-1 and TRBJ1-1; the D gene remains uncertain. Read as DNA, the sequence is TGCGCCAGCAGTAGGACGGACGGCACTGAAGCTTTCTTT. It codes for CASSRTDGTEAFF.